This T cell receptor beta chain appears in the sequencing data of a study of cytomegalovirus exposure and HLA in healthy donors. The PCR ran on 60 Vbeta and 13 Jbeta primers. Measured with immunoSEQ multiplex PCR; TCRdb has only the in-frame clones, and not every one. In the table there are 120,000 or so clones, roughly 77% of which are singletons. About this clone: The antigen is undetermined.

This CDR3 is built from 14 residues. V was pared by 5 bases and J by 5 bases, with 3 bases of the junction left unmatched. Germline V gene sequence: CDR1 SGHAT, CDR2 FQNNGV. Study-wide results and limits: TCR beta chain V- and J-gene trimming was linked, in a later analysis, to a missense variant in DCLRE1C. Sequencing probably produced one cluster of sequence variants that were highly shared. The authors enumerated 180 or so TCR beta chains as linked to cytomegalovirus. Analyzed later, association rates of TCRs varied across HLA loci, with DRB1 most and HLA-C fewest.

This chain joins TRBV11-2 and TRBJ2-3; 11 bases are shared with TRBD1. Material for sequencing was PBMCs. The origin of this receptor is a man in his forties in good health and CMV-seronegative. The CDR3 DNA is TGTGCCAGCAGCCTAGGGACAGGGGGAGATACGCAGTATTTT. Its translation is CASSLGTGGDTQYF. The full variable domain, with the rest looked up from reference TRBV11-2 and TRBJ2-3, is EAGVAQSPRYKIIEKRQSVAFWCNPISGHATLYWYQQILGQGPKLLIQFQNNGVVDDSQLPKDRFSAERLKGVDSTLKIQPAKLEDSAVYLCASSLGTGGDTQYFGPGTRLTVL.